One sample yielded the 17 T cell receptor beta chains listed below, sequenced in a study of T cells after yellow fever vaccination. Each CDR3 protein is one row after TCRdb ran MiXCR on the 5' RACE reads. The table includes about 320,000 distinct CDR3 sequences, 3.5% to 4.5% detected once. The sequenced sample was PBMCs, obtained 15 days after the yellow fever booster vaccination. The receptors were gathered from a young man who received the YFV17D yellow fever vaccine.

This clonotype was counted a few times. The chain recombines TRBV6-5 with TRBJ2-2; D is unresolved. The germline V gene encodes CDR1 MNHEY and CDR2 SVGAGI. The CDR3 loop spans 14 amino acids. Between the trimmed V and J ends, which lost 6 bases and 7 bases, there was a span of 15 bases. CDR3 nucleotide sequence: TGTGCCAGCAGGTTATGGCCTATCCTCGGGGAGCTGTTTTTT. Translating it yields CASRLWPILGELFF.

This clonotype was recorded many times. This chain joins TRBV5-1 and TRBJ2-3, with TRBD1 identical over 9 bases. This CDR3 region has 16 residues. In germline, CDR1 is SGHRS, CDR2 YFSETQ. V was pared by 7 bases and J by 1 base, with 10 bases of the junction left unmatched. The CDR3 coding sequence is TGCGCCAGCTCGACAGGGGGGCCCCGCGGCACAGATACGCAGTATTTT. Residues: CASSTGGPRGTDTQYF.

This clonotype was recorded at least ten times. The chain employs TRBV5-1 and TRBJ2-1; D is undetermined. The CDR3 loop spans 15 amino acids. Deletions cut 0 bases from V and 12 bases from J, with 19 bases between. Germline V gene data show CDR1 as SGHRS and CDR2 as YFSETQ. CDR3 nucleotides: TGCGCCAGCAGCTTGGATCGCCCAGTCCTAATGGGGCAGTTCTTC. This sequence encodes CASSLDRPVLMGQFF.

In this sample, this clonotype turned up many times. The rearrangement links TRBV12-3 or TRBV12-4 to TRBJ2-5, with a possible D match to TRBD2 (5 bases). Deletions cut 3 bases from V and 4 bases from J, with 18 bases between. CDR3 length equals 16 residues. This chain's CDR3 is CASSLGTVGGGETQYF. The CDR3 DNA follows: TGTGCCAGCAGTTTGGGTACGGTAGGAGGTGGAGAGACCCAGTACTTC.

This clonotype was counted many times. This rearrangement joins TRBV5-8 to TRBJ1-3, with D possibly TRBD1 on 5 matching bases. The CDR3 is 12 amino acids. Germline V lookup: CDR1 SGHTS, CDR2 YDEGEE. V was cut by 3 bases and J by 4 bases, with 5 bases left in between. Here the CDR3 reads CASSWTGNTIYF. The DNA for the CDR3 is TGTGCCAGCAGCTGGACAGGAAACACCATATATTTT.

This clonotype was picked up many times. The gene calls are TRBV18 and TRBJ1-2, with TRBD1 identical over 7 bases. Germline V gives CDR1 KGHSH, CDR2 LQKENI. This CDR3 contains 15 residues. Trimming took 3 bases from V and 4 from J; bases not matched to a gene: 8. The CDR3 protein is CASSPSGTAVYGYTF. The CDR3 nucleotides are TGTGCCAGCTCACCGTCCGGGACAGCGGTCTATGGCTACACCTTC.

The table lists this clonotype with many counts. The CDR3, as DNA: TGTGCCAGCAGCCCGACAGGGGTAGTGGAAAAACTGTTTTTT. It codes for CASSPTGVVEKLFF. V is TRBV12-3 or TRBV12-4 and J is TRBJ1-4; 8 nucleotides agree with TRBD1. With V trimmed by 6 bases and J by 8 bases, 8 bases remained unmatched. The CDR3 length is 14 residues.

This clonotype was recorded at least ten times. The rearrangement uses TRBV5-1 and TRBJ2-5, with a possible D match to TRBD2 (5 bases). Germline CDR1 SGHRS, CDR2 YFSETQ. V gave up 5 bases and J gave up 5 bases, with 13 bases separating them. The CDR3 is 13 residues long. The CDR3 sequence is CASRGGPGETQYF. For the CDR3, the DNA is TGCGCCAGCAGGGGCGGGCCCGGGGAGACCCAGTACTTC. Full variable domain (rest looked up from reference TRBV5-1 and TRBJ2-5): KAGVTQTPRYLIKTRGQQVTLSCSPISGHRSVSWYQQTPGQGLQFLFEYFSETQRNKGNFPGRFSGRQFSNSRSEMNVSTLELGDSALYLCASRGGPGETQYFGPGTRLLVL.

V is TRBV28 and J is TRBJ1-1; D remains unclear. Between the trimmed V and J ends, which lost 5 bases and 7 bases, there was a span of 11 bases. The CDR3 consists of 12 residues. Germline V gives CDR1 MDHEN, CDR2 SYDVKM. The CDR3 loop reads CASSELWGEAFF. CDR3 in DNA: TGTGCCAGCAGTGAACTATGGGGTGAAGCTTTCTTT. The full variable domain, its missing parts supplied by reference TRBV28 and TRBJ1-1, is DVKVTQSSRYLVKRTGEKVFLECVQDMDHENMFWYRQDPGLGLRLIYFSYDVKMKEKGDIPEGYSVSREKKERFSLILESASTNQTSMYLCASSELWGEAFFGQGTRLTVV.

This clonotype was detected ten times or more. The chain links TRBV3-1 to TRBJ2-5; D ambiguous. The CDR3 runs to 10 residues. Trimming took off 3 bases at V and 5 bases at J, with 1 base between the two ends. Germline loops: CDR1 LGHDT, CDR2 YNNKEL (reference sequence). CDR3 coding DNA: TGTGCCAGCAGCCACGAGACCCAGTACTTC. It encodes CASSHETQYF.

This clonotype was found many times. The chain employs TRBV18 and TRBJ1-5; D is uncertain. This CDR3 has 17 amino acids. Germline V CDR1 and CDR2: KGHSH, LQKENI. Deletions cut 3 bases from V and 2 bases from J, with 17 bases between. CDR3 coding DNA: TGTGCCAGCTCACCGGTCCGGGCTTCCGAGGGCAATCAGCCCCAGCATTTT. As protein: CASSPVRASEGNQPQHF. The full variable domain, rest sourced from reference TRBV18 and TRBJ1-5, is NAGVMQNPRHLVRRRGQEARLRCSPMKGHSHVYWYRQLPEEGLKFMVYLQKENIIDESGMPKERFSAEFPKEGPSILRIQQVVRGDSAAYFCASSPVRASEGNQPQHFGDGTRLSIL.

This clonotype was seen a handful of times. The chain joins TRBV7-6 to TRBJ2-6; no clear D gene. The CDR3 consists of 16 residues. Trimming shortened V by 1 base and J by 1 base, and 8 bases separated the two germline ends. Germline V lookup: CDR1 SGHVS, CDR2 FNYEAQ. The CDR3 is CASSLGSSSGANVLTF. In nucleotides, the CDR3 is TGTGCCAGCAGCTTAGGGAGTTCGTCTGGGGCCAACGTCCTGACTTTC. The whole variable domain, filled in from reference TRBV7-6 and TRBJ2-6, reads GAGVSQSPRYKVTKRGQDVALRCDPISGHVSLYWYRQALGQGPEFLTYFNYEAQQDKSGLPNDRFSAERPEGSISTLTIQRTEQRDSAMYRCASSLGSSSGANVLTFGAGSRLTVL.

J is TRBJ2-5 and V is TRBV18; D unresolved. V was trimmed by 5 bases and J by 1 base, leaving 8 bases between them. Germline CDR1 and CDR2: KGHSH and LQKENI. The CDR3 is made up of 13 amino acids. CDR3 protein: CASSTDLQETQYF. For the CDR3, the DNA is TGTGCCAGCTCAACAGATCTCCAAGAGACCCAGTACTTC.

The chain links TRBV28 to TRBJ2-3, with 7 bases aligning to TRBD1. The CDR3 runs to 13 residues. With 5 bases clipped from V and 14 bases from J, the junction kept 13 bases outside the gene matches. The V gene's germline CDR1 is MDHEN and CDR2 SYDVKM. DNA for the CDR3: TGTGCCAGCAGTACAGGGGAGACAGATACGGTGTATTTT. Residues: CASSTGETDTVYF.

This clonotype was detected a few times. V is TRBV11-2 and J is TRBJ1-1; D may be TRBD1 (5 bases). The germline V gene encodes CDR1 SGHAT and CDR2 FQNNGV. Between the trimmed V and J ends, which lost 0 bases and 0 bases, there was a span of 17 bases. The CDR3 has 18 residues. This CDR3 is CASSLDLATGTMNTEAFF. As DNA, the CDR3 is TGTGCCAGCAGCTTAGATTTGGCAACCGGGACGATGAACACTGAAGCTTTCTTT.

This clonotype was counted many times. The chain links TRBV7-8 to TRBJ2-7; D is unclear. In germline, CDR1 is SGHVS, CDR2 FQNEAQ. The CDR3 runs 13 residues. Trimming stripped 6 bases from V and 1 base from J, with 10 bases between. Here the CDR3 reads CASSHAASYEQYF. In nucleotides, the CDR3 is TGTGCCAGCAGTCACGCCGCATCCTACGAGCAGTACTTC. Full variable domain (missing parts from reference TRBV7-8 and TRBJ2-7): GAGVSQSPRYKVAKRGQDVALRCDPISGHVSLFWYQQALGQGPEFLTYFQNEAQLDKSGLPSDRFFAERPEGSVSTLKIQRTQQEDSAVYLCASSHAASYEQYFGPGTRLTVT.

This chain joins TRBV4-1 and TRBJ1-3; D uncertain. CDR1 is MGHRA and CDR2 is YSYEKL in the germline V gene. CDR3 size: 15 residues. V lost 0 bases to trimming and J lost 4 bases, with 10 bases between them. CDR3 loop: CASSQDGAEGNTIYF. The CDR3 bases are TGCGCCAGCAGCCAAGATGGTGCTGAGGGAAACACCATATATTTT.